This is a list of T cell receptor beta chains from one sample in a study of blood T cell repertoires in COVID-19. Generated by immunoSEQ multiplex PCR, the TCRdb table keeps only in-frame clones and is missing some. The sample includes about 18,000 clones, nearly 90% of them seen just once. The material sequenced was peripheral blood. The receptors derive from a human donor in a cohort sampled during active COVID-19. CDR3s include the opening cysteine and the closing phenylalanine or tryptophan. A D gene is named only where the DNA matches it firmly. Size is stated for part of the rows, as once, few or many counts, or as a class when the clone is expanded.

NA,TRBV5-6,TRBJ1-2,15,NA,CASSLGGPFTYGYTF,TGTGCCAGCAGCTTGGGGGGGCCCTTTACCTATGGCTACACCTTC
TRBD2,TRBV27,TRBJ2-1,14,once,CASSDRDYYNEQFF,TGTGCCAGCAGTGACCGGGACTACTACAATGAGCAGTTCTTC
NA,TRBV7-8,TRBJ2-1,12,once,CASSLNRIEQFF,TGTGCCAGCAGCTTAAACAGAATTGAGCAGTTCTTC
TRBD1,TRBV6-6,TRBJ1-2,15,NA,CASSYSGQGGNGYTF,TGTGCCAGCAGTTACTCGGGACAGGGCGGTAATGGCTACACCTTC
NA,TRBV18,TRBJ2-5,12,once,CASSQAKETQYF,TGTGCCAGCTCACAAGCGAAAGAGACCCAGTACTTC
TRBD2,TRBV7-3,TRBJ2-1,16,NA,CASSPSGAGGLGEQFF,TGTGCCAGCAGCCCCTCAGGGGCGGGGGGCCTTGGAGAGCAGTTCTTC
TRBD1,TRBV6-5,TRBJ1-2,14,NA,CASSRDRFNYGYTF,TGTGCCAGCAGCCGGGACAGATTTAACTATGGCTACACCTTC
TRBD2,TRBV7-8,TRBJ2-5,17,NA,CASSLGVAGDTGETQYF,TGTGCCAGCAGCTTAGGGGTAGCGGGGGACACGGGGGAGACCCAGTACTTC
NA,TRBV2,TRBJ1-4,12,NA,CASSGQNEKLFF,TGTGCCAGCAGTGGACAAAATGAAAAACTGTTTTTT
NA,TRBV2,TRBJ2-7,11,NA,CASSADTEQYF,TGTGCCAGCAGTGCTGACACCGAGCAGTACTTC
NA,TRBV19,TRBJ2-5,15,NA,CASSTIRDTQETQYF,TGTGCCAGTAGTACCATCCGGGACACCCAAGAGACCCAGTACTTC
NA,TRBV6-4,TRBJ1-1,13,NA,CASSAGMNTEAFF,TGTGCCAGCAGTGCAGGTATGAACACTGAAGCTTTCTTT
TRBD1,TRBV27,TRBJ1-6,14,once,CASSPGQGVRPLHF,TGTGCCAGCAGTCCGGGACAGGGTGTTCGGCCCCTCCACTTT
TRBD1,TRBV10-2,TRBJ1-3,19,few,CASSPVPGQGSPSGNTIYF,TGCGCCAGCTCTCCAGTCCCGGGACAGGGGAGTCCTTCTGGAAACACCATATATTTT
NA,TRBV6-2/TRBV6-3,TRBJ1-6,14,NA,CASSYRVQNSPLHF,TGTGCCAGCAGTTACCGAGTTCAAAATTCACCCCTCCACTTT
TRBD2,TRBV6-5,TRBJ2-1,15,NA,CASSYSSGGRNEQFF,TGTGCCAGCAGTTATAGCTCGGGGGGGCGTAATGAGCAGTTCTTC
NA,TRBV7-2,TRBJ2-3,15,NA,CASSSPPGSTDTQYF,TGTGCCAGCAGCTCCCCTCCCGGTAGCACAGATACGCAGTATTTT
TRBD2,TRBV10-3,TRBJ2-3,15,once,CAISRTSGGRDTQYF,TGTGCCATCAGTCGGACTAGCGGGGGGAGGGATACGCAGTATTTT
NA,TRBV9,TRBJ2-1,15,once,CASSVDGVSVNEQFF,TGTGCCAGCAGCGTAGACGGGGTCTCGGTAAATGAGCAGTTCTTC
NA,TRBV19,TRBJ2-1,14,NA,CASSKIAPQNEQFF,TGTGCCAGTAGTAAAATCGCGCCCCAAAATGAGCAGTTCTTC
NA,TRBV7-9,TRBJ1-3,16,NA,CASSRTPTVSGNTIYF,TGTGCCAGCAGCCGTACTCCGACAGTCTCTGGAAACACCATATATTTT
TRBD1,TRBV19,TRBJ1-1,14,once,CASSAPDRGTEAFF,TGTGCCAGTAGTGCTCCGGACAGGGGCACTGAAGCTTTCTTT
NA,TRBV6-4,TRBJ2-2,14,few,CASSPQGDTGELFF,TGTGCCAGCAGTCCACAGGGAGACACCGGGGAGCTGTTTTTT
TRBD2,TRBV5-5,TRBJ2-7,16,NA,CASSLPALAGVGEQYF,TGTGCCAGCAGCTTACCGGCCCTAGCGGGGGTAGGGGAGCAGTACTTC
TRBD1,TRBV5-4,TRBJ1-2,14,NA,CASSETGGLYGYTF,TGTGCCAGCAGCGAGACAGGGGGGCTCTATGGCTACACCTTC